This is a list of T cell receptor beta chains from one sample in a study of T cell repertoires in cytomegalovirus infection. TCRdb ran MiXCR on the reads and lists one entry per CDR3 protein. The sample contains some 700,000 distinct CDR3 sequences, 35% of which appear only once. Sequenced: PBMCs. Every receptor here comes from a human donor in good health (CMV status not recorded). Some clones in this sample may be carry-over from other donors' samples. Both conserved end residues are part of each CDR3. D genes are given only for firm matches. Clone size is given for some rows only: seen once, a few or many times, or a class if the clone is expanded.

-	TRBV2	TRBD2	TRBJ2-1	CASAGLAAYNEQFF	TGTGCCAGTGCGGGACTAGCGGCATACAATGAGCAGTTCTTC
-	TRBV5-4	-	TRBJ1-1	CASSLSRDSNTEAFF	TGTGCCAGCAGCTTGAGTAGGGATTCGAACACTGAAGCTTTCTTT
-	TRBV7-9	-	TRBJ1-4	CASSLAVTGYNEKLFF	TGTGCCAGCAGCTTAGCGGTGACAGGCTATAATGAAAAACTGTTTTTT
-	TRBV24-1	-	TRBJ2-1	CATKDSLNEQFF	TGTGCCACCAAGGACAGTTTGAATGAGCAGTTCTTC
many	TRBV7-2	-	TRBJ2-7	CASSLEGGGFYEQYF	TGTGCCAGCAGCTTAGAGGGGGGGGGTTTCTACGAGCAGTACTTC
many	TRBV7-2	TRBD1	TRBJ2-7	CASLRDRGTYEQYF	TGTGCCAGCCTCAGGGACAGGGGGACCTACGAGCAGTACTTC
-	TRBV30	TRBD1	TRBJ1-5	CAWSQTGGRDQPQHF	TGTGCCTGGAGTCAAACAGGGGGCAGGGATCAGCCCCAGCATTTT
-	TRBV24-1	TRBD2	TRBJ2-7	CAVSGGGRLYEQYF	TGTGCCGTTAGCGGGGGAGGGCGCCTATACGAGCAGTACTTC
-	TRBV6-8	-	TRBJ2-7	CASRFPAESASWGDLTHSTYEQYF	TGTGCCAGCAGATTCCCGGCAGAGAGTGCTAGCTGGGGAGACCTTACTCATTCAACCTACGAGCAGTACTTC
few	TRBV20-1	-	TRBJ2-3	CSAPRIGISTDTQYF	TGCAGTGCCCCCCGGATCGGGATCAGCACAGATACGCAGTATTTT
-	TRBV4-1	-	TRBJ2-7	CASSQRTEGYEQYF	TGCGCCAGCAGCCAGAGGACAGAAGGGTACGAGCAGTACTTC
-	TRBV28	TRBD1	TRBJ1-5	CASRTGSRWNQPQHF	TGTGCCAGCAGGACAGGGAGTCGGTGGAATCAGCCCCAGCATTTT
many	TRBV25-1	-	TRBJ2-1	CASKDANEQFF	TGTGCCAGCAAAGATGCCAATGAGCAGTTCTTC
-	TRBV28	TRBD1	TRBJ2-5	CASSTTGGGGMGETQYF	TGTGCCAGCAGTACTACAGGGGGCGGCGGGATGGGGGAAACCCAGTACTTC
few	TRBV28	-	TRBJ2-5	CASRRETQYF	TGTGCCAGCAGAAGGGAGACCCAGTACTTC
few	TRBV7-8	TRBD1	TRBJ1-5	CASSLGAWTGKDNQPQHF	TGTGCCAGCAGCTTAGGAGCTTGGACAGGGAAGGACAATCAGCCCCAGCATTTT
-	TRBV12-3/TRBV12-4	-	TRBJ1-3	CASSYDRPGNTIYF	TGTGCCAGCAGTTATGACAGGCCTGGAAACACCATATATTTT
few	TRBV6-6	TRBD1	TRBJ1-2	CASSYSGPTGPPGYGYTF	TGTGCCAGCAGTTACTCGGGCCCGACAGGGCCCCCGGGCTATGGCTACACCTTC
-	TRBV6-6	-	TRBJ1-6	CASSVTGKYISPLHF	TGTGCCAGCAGCGTAACCGGGAAGTACATTTCACCCCTCCACTTT
-	TRBV7-9	-	TRBJ2-5	CASSTGTKPQETQYF	TGTGCCAGCAGCACCGGGACAAAACCGCAAGAGACCCAGTACTTC
-	TRBV6-6	-	TRBJ1-5	CASSHGDPSANQPQHF	TGTGCCAGCAGTCATGGGGACCCTAGCGCCAATCAGCCCCAGCATTTT
few	TRBV2	-	TRBJ2-2	CASDNPHSVYSTGELFF	TGTGCCAGCGACAACCCACACAGTGTCTATTCCACCGGGGAGCTGTTTTTT
-	TRBV20-1	TRBD1	TRBJ1-5	CSGQGAGNQPQHF	TGCAGTGGACAGGGGGCGGGCAATCAGCCCCAGCATTTT
-	TRBV28	-	TRBJ2-3	CASSLWGEADTQYF	TGTGCCAGCAGTTTATGGGGCGAGGCAGATACGCAGTATTTT
-	TRBV27	-	TRBJ2-3	CASCRFPDPGSADTQYF	TGTGCCAGCTGCCGTTTTCCCGACCCTGGTTCGGCAGATACGCAGTATTTT
many	TRBV2	-	TRBJ2-7	CASMPGRGGAHEQYF	TGTGCCAGCATGCCCGGCCGAGGGGGGGCCCACGAGCAGTACTTC
-	TRBV28	-	TRBJ1-3	CASSPYRISGNTIYF	TGTGCCAGCAGCCCTTACAGAATCTCTGGAAACACCATATATTTT
few	TRBV6-5	-	TRBJ2-7	CASSYWDRGEQYF	TGTGCCAGCAGTTACTGGGATAGAGGCGAGCAGTACTTC
-	TRBV28	TRBD1	TRBJ1-1	CASIPTGSTEAFF	TGTGCCAGCATACCGACAGGGAGCACTGAAGCTTTCTTT
few	TRBV28	TRBD1	TRBJ2-1	CASSSAGQGAGNEQFF	TGTGCCAGCAGTTCAGCGGGACAGGGGGCAGGGAATGAGCAGTTCTTC
-	TRBV20-1	-	TRBJ1-5	CSARNGQNLYQPQHF	TGCAGTGCTAGAAACGGACAGAACCTCTATCAGCCCCAGCATTTT
many	TRBV7-2	-	TRBJ1-3	CASSSGQFSGNTIYF	TGTGCCAGCAGCTCGGGACAATTCTCTGGAAACACCATATATTTT
few	TRBV6-6	TRBD1	TRBJ1-4	CASSRGQFATNEKLFF	TGTGCCAGCAGTCGGGGACAGTTTGCAACTAATGAAAAACTGTTTTTT
few	TRBV6-1	-	TRBJ2-6	CASMFSGANVLTF	TGTGCCAGCATGTTTTCCGGGGCCAACGTCCTGACTTTC
-	TRBV7-6	-	TRBJ1-6	CASSFGQPSPLHF	TGTGCCAGCAGTTTTGGACAGCCTTCCCCCCTCCACTTT
-	TRBV28	-	TRBJ2-5	CAISQPGAGETQYF	TGTGCCATCAGCCAACCAGGGGCGGGGGAGACCCAGTACTTC
-	TRBV12-3/TRBV12-4	-	TRBJ2-1	CDSSLDSWVRESYNEQFF	TGTGACAGCAGTTTGGATAGTTGGGTAAGGGAATCCTACAATGAGCAGTTCTTC
few	TRBV28	TRBD2	TRBJ2-3	CASSSKAGFSTDTQYF	TGTGCCAGCAGTTCAAAAGCGGGGTTCAGCACAGATACGCAGTATTTT
-	TRBV11-2	-	TRBJ2-4	CASSLDFDGTLAKNIQYF	TGTGCCAGCAGCTTAGATTTCGACGGAACATTAGCCAAAAACATTCAGTACTTC
-	TRBV7-2	-	TRBJ1-4	CASSIQGYNEKMFF	TGTGCCAGCAGCATCCAGGGATATAATGAAAAAATGTTTTTT
-	TRBV11-1	-	TRBJ2-4	CASSLSGPAKNIQYF	TGTGCCAGCAGCTTAAGCGGCCCCGCCAAAAACATTCAGTACTTC
many	TRBV27	-	TRBJ1-5	CASSPRGRDQPQHF	TGTGCCAGCAGTCCCCGCGGGAGGGATCAGCCCCAGCATTTT
-	TRBV3-1	TRBD2	TRBJ2-7	CASSQGKLAGGYSYEQYF	TGTGCCAGCAGCCAAGGAAAGCTAGCGGGGGGTTACTCCTACGAGCAGTACTTC
-	TRBV5-5	TRBD1	TRBJ1-1	CASSLAGGQGLKRTEAFF	TGTGCCAGCAGCTTGGCTGGAGGACAGGGGCTGAAGAGGACTGAAGCTTTCTTT
-	TRBV20-1	-	TRBJ2-7	CSARDIPDQYF	TGCAGTGCTAGAGATATCCCTGATCAGTACTTC
-	TRBV18	-	TRBJ2-1	CASSPSRGAGPYNEQFF	TGTGCCAGCTCACCCTCAAGAGGAGCGGGTCCCTACAATGAGCAGTTCTTC
once	TRBV7-3	-	TRBJ2-2	CASSLRSRYWNTANTGELFF	TGTGCCAGCAGCTTACGTTCACGGTACTGGAACACCGCGAACACCGGGGAGCTGTTTTTT
-	TRBV6-1	-	TRBJ2-2	CASSSSPSGGELFF	TGTGCCAGCAGTTCTAGCCCTTCGGGCGGGGAGCTGTTTTTT
-	TRBV7-9	TRBD1	TRBJ2-1	CASSFRDRGEYNEQFF	TGTGCCAGCAGCTTTCGCGACAGGGGGGAATACAATGAGCAGTTCTTC
-	TRBV6-6	-	TRBJ2-4	CASSPERTEIAKNIQYF	TGTGCCAGCAGTCCTGAGAGGACAGAGATAGCCAAAAACATTCAGTACTTC
-	TRBV7-2	-	TRBJ2-1	CASSLGVSLRGSREQFF	TGTGCCAGCAGCTTAGGAGTTAGCTTGAGGGGGTCAAGGGAGCAGTTCTTC
-	TRBV5-1	-	TRBJ1-4	CASSLNGYGRGEKLFF	TGCGCCAGCAGCCTGAATGGATATGGGAGAGGCGAAAAACTGTTTTTT
-	TRBV6-6	-	TRBJ1-1	CASSVPGRGDTEAFF	TGTGCCAGCAGTGTCCCCGGAAGGGGTGACACTGAAGCTTTCTTT